The 22 T cell receptor beta chains in this list originate from one sample, sequenced in a study of cytomegalovirus exposure and HLA in healthy donors. Primers included in the PCR were 60 Vbeta and 13 Jbeta primers. The method was immunoSEQ multiplex PCR; TCRdb's version includes in-frame clones alone and lacks a portion of them. The sample gives 150,000 to 200,000 clones, about 80% of which show up once; about 0.91% is in the top ten. Sequencing used PBMCs. The source is a woman aged 45-59 years in good health and CMV-seropositive.

This rearrangement joins TRBV5-6 to TRBJ1-3, with TRBD1 as a possible D gene (5 bases). The CDR3 length is 15 residues. Germline V CDR1 and CDR2: SGHDT, YYEEEE. Trimming cost V 0 bases and J 0 bases, with 7 bases left between them. The CDR3 spells CASSLDRRSGNTIYF. For the CDR3, the DNA is TGTGCCAGCAGCTTGGACAGGCGCTCTGGAAACACCATATATTTT.

V is TRBV2 and J is TRBJ2-5; 8 bases fit TRBD1. V was pared by 8 bases and J by 1 base, with 6 bases of the junction left unmatched. The CDR3 runs 14 residues. Germline values: CDR1 SNHLY, CDR2 FYNNEI. CDR3 DNA sequence: TGTGCCAGCGGGGACAGGACCTTCCAAGAGACCCAGTACTTC. It encodes CASGDRTFQETQYF. Complete variable domain (other parts from reference TRBV2 and TRBJ2-5): EPEVTQTPSHQVTQMGQEVILRCVPISNHLYFYWYRQILGQKVEFLVSFYNNEISEKSEIFDDQFSVERPDGSNFTLKIRSTKLEDSAMYFCASGDRTFQETQYFGPGTRLLVL.

CDR3 nucleotide sequence: TGCGCCAGCAGCTTGGGATTGGAGACTGAAGCTTTCTTT. Residues: CASSLGLETEAFF. The chain combines TRBV5-1 with TRBJ1-1; no firm D call. CDR1 is SGHRS and CDR2 is YFSETQ in the germline V gene. Between the trimmed V and J ends, which lost 0 bases and 5 bases, there was a span of 8 bases. The CDR3 has 13 amino acids. Full variable domain (rest looked up from reference TRBV5-1 and TRBJ1-1): KAGVTQTPRYLIKTRGQQVTLSCSPISGHRSVSWYQQTPGQGLQFLFEYFSETQRNKGNFPGRFSGRQFSNSRSEMNVSTLELGDSALYLCASSLGLETEAFFGQGTRLTVV.

The chain has TRBV5-1 and TRBJ1-1, with no clear D. Germline CDR1 and CDR2: SGHRS and YFSETQ. Trimming took off 2 bases at V and 1 base at J, with 9 bases between the two ends. The CDR3 totals 14 residues. The CDR3 nucleotides read TGCGCCAGCAGCTTTTCACTCCAGAACACTGAAGCTTTCTTT. As protein: CASSFSLQNTEAFF.

This clone was detected only a few times. CDR3 loop: CASSTGLSNSPLHF. CDR3 nucleotides: TGTGCCAGTAGTACCGGACTCTCCAATTCACCCCTCCACTTT. The chain combines TRBV19 with TRBJ1-6; D unclear. Trimming took off 4 bases at V and 7 bases at J, with 11 bases between the two ends. The CDR3 runs 14 residues. In germline, CDR1 is LNHDA, CDR2 SQIVND (reference sequence). Supplemented by reference TRBV19 and TRBJ1-6, the full variable domain reads DGGITQSPKYLFRKEGQNVTLSCEQNLNHDAMYWYRQDPGQGLRLIYYSQIVNDFQKGDIAEGYSVSREKKESFPLTVTSAQKNPTAFYLCASSTGLSNSPLHFGNGTRLTVT.

The table lists this clone with a few counts. The chain carries TRBV7-2 and TRBJ2-7, with D possibly being TRBD1 (6 bases). The CDR3 spans 14 residues. The germline gives CDR1 SGHTA, CDR2 FQGNSA. V lost 1 base to trimming and J lost 6 bases, with 13 bases between them. The CDR3 bases are TGTGCCAGCAGCTTAGTTACAGGGCCTGGCGAGCAGTACTTC. As protein: CASSLVTGPGEQYF.

J is TRBJ2-7 and V is TRBV6-1; 9 bases are shared with TRBD2. The CDR3 sequence is 14 residues long. Germline V lookup: CDR1 MNHNS, CDR2 SASEGT. V lost 6 bases and J lost 4; bases outside the gene matches: 7. The CDR3 region has the DNA TGTGCCAGCAGCTCTAGCGGGATTCTTTACGAGCAGTACTTC. As protein: CASSSSGILYEQYF.

The chain links TRBV2 to TRBJ1-1, with D hard to call. CDR3 size: 13 residues. Germline CDR1 SNHLY, CDR2 FYNNEI. The ends were cut back, 6 bases at V and 2 bases at J, with 10 bases in the middle. The chain's CDR3 is CASSAERNTEAFF. CDR3 in DNA: TGTGCCAGCAGCGCTGAGCGAAACACTGAAGCTTTCTTT.

The table lists this clone with a few counts. The V and J genes are TRBV4-1 and TRBJ2-7; D gene ambiguous. From germline, CDR1 is MGHRA and CDR2 YSYEKL. The germline V and J ends were trimmed by 0 bases and 3 bases, with 15 bases remaining between them. There are 16 residues in the CDR3. CDR3 bases: TGCGCCAGCAGCCAAGACACGGGTTCTCGCGGCTACGAGCAGTACTTC. Protein sequence: CASSQDTGSRGYEQYF.

CDR3 in amino acids: CASSYFKGGGETQYF. The CDR3 DNA is TGTGCCAGCAGTTACTTCAAAGGGGGTGGGGAGACCCAGTACTTC. V gene TRBV6-5 combines with J gene TRBJ2-5; TRBD1 is a possible D gene (6 bases). CDR3 length: 15 amino acids. V was shortened by 1 base and J by 5 bases, with 14 bases between the two germline ends. Germline V gene sequence: CDR1 MNHEY, CDR2 SVGAGI.

The chain couples TRBV28 to TRBJ1-4; D is perhaps TRBD1 (6 bases). Germline V gene lookup returns CDR1 MDHEN and CDR2 SYDVKM. V lost 3 bases and J lost 4, with 12 bases in between. The CDR3 has 15 residues. The CDR3 DNA is TGTGCCAGCAGTTTCCCGGACAGTCATAATGAAAAACTGTTTTTT. It specifies CASSFPDSHNEKLFF.

V is TRBV7-6 and J is TRBJ2-7; TRBD1 matches at 10 bases. Trimming at V came to 0 bases and at J to 1 base, leaving 6 bases not matched to a gene. The CDR3 is 17 residues long. Germline assignment: CDR1 SGHVS and CDR2 FNYEAQ. CDR3 DNA sequence: TGTGCCAGCAGCTTAGCGAGCCGGGGACAGGGGTCCTACGAGCAGTACTTC. It yields the protein CASSLASRGQGSYEQYF.

With respect to this clone: This same CDR3 is encoded by further DNA sequences in the sample. The rearrangement joins TRBV19 to TRBJ1-5; 9 bases match TRBD1. The junction had 5 bases not matched to a gene; V was cut back by 5 bases and J by 6 bases. Germline values: CDR1 LNHDA, CDR2 SQIVND (reference sequence). CDR3 length: 14 amino acids. CDR3 DNA: TGTGCCAGTAGTGGAACAGGGGGCGGTCAGCCCCAGCATTTT. This codes for CASSGTGGGQPQHF.

This clone was counted between two and nine times. This chain links TRBV21-1 with TRBJ2-7; the DNA was not used to check the table's D call, TRBD2. TRBV21-1 is a listed pseudogene. The CDR3 has 20 amino acids. The DNA for the CDR3 is TGTGCCAGCAGCAAAGCGCTCGGGACTAGCGGTCCAAGAGGGGCCTACGAGCAGTACTTC. Translated, it gives CASSKALGTSGPRGAYEQYF.

V and J are TRBV6-1 and TRBJ2-3, with 8 bases lining up with TRBD1. The CDR3 totals 14 residues. CDR1 MNHNS and CDR2 SASEGT come from the germline V gene. V was pared by 6 bases and J by 2 bases, with 4 bases of the junction left unmatched. The CDR3 DNA reads TGTGCCAGCAGCCCGGACAGGGACACAGATACGCAGTATTTT. It codes for CASSPDRDTDTQYF.

CDR3 loop: CASSGLIYEQYF. Here the CDR3 DNA reads TGTGCCAGCAGCGGACTCATCTACGAGCAGTACTTC. The rearrangement uses TRBV11-2 and TRBJ2-7, with D possibly being TRBD2 (5 bases). The CDR3 is made up of 12 amino acids. V shed 5 bases and J shed 3 bases, with 8 bases lying between them. The germline V gene encodes CDR1 SGHAT and CDR2 FQNNGV. Combining the CDR3 with reference TRBV11-2 and TRBJ2-7 gives the whole variable domain EAGVAQSPRYKIIEKRQSVAFWCNPISGHATLYWYQQILGQGPKLLIQFQNNGVVDDSQLPKDRFSAERLKGVDSTLKIQPAKLEDSAVYLCASSGLIYEQYFGPGTRLTVT.

This clone showed up just once. This chain joins TRBV28 and TRBJ2-3, with 8 positions matching TRBD2. J lost 6 bases, V lost 5 bases, and 16 bases had no gene match. The CDR3 is 17 residues long. From germline, CDR1 is MDHEN and CDR2 SYDVKM. The CDR3 sequence: CASSQVGILASGDTQYF. DNA for the CDR3: TGTGCCAGCAGTCAAGTAGGAATCCTCGCTAGCGGGGATACGCAGTATTTT.

The chain combines TRBV7-2 with TRBJ2-1; TRBD1 aligns across 7 bases. CDR1 SGHTA and CDR2 FQGNSA come from the germline V gene. J lost 2 bases, V lost 5 bases, and 3 bases had no gene match. The CDR3 is made up of 14 amino acids. This chain's CDR3 is CASSPGTAYNEQFF. CDR3 DNA sequence: TGTGCCAGCAGCCCAGGGACAGCCTACAATGAGCAGTTCTTC.

V is TRBV7-9 and J is TRBJ2-1; TRBD2 agrees at 9 bases. The germline CDR1 and CDR2 sequences are SEHNR and FQNEAQ (reference sequence). The V segment lost 7 bases and the J segment 7 bases; nucleotides outside the gene matches: 14. The CDR3 consists of 16 residues. CDR3 nucleotide sequence: TGTGCCAGCATCAAATCCACACCCAGCGGGAGGAATGAGCAGTTCTTC. Protein: CASIKSTPSGRNEQFF.

The chain links TRBV30 to TRBJ1-5; no firm D call. Germline CDR1 GTSNPN, CDR2 SVGIG (reference sequence). V was pared by 4 bases and J by 1 base, with 11 bases between. The CDR3 extends over 14 amino acids. The CDR3 reads CAWTGGGSNQPQHF. In DNA, the CDR3 is TGTGCCTGGACGGGAGGAGGGAGCAATCAGCCCCAGCATTTT.

The chain combines TRBV11-2 with TRBJ2-7; tentatively, D is TRBD2 (6 bases). The CDR3 covers 12 residues. The V end was cut by 11 bases, the J end by 2 bases, with 13 bases between. Germline CDR1 reads SGHAT; CDR2 reads FQNNGV. Written as DNA, the CDR3 is TGTGCCGGTGGGAGGAGCACCTACGAGCAGTACTTC. Translation: CAGGRSTYEQYF.

The chain has TRBV4-1 and TRBJ2-5; 10 bases line up with TRBD1. Trimming removed 4 bases from V and 4 bases from J; junction bases left unmatched: 6. Germline-derived CDR1 and CDR2 are MGHRA and YSYEKL. The CDR3 sequence is 15 residues long. In nucleotides, the CDR3 is TGCGCCAGCAGCCGCCAGACAGGGGGCGGAGAGACCCAGTACTTC. Translated, it gives CASSRQTGGGETQYF.